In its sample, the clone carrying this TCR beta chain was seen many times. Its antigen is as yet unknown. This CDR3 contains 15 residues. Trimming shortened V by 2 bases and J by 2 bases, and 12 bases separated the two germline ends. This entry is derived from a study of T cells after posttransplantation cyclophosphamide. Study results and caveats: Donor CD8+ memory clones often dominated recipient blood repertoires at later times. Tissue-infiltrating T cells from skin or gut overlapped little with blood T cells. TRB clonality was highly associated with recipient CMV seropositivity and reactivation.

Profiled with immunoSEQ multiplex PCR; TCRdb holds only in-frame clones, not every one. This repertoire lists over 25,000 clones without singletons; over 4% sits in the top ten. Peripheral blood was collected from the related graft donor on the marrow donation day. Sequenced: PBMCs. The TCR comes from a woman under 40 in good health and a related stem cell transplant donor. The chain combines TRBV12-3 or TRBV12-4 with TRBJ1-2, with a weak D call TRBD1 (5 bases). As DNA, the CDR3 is TGTGCCAGCAGTTTATCGACAGAAAAAAACTATGGCTACACCTTC. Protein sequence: CASSLSTEKNYGYTF.